Below are 26 T cell receptor beta chains sequenced from a single sample in a study of cytomegalovirus exposure and HLA in healthy donors. PCR amplification relied on 60 Vbeta primers (plus 13 Jbeta primers). The assay was immunoSEQ multiplex PCR, and TCRdb's table has in-frame clones only and misses some. The data hold roughly 180,000 clones, with roughly 87% observed a single time. The sequencing input was PBMCs. Receptors were obtained from a man aged 35-49 years in good health and CMV-seronegative.

This clone was recorded only once. The CDR3 sequence: CAISSAGGTGELFF. Here the CDR3 DNA reads TGTGCCATCAGCTCTGCGGGGGGCACCGGGGAGCTGTTTTTT. The chain recombines TRBV10-3 with TRBJ2-2, with 8 positions matching TRBD2. The CDR3 is made up of 14 amino acids. Germline CDR1 and CDR2: ENHRY and SYGVKD. Trimming cost V 6 bases and J 4 bases; bases outside gene matches: 4.

The V gene is TRBV5-6, the J gene TRBJ1-6, with D uncertain. The CDR3 covers 17 residues. Germline CDR1 SGHDT, CDR2 YYEEEE. V was trimmed by 5 bases and J by 0 bases, leaving 15 bases between them. CDR3 in amino acids: CASSPKSLSSYNSPLHF. The CDR3 region has the DNA TGTGCCAGCAGTCCAAAAAGCTTGAGCTCCTATAATTCACCCCTCCACTTT.

V is TRBV9 and J is TRBJ1-2; 9 positions agree with TRBD1. Germline V gene data show CDR1 as SGDLS and CDR2 as YYNGEE. This CDR3 spans 14 amino acids. V trimming: 4 bases; J trimming: 10 bases; junction bases outside the gene matches: 11. The CDR3, as DNA: TGTGCCAGCAGCCACCCCCGGGACAGGGCGTACTACACCTTC. Amino acid sequence: CASSHPRDRAYYTF.

In its sample, this clone was seen once. Other DNA sequences within the sample encode an identical CDR3. CDR3 sequence: CASSLSGQGTYEQYF. As DNA, the CDR3 is TGTGCCAGCAGTTTATCGGGACAGGGGACCTACGAGCAGTACTTC. The chain combines TRBV28 with TRBJ2-7, with 10 bases that match TRBD1. The V segment lost 1 base and the J segment 2 bases; nucleotides outside the gene matches: 2. Germline CDR1 and CDR2: MDHEN and SYDVKM. The CDR3 runs to 15 residues.

This CDR3 is CASSYQQGPEAFF. The CDR3 DNA is TGCGCCAGCAGCTACCAACAGGGCCCTGAAGCTTTCTTT. The V gene is TRBV5-1, the J gene TRBJ1-1; D is perhaps TRBD1 (6 bases). The CDR3 is 13 amino acids. Germline-derived CDR1 and CDR2 are SGHRS and YFSETQ. The germline V and J ends were trimmed by 3 bases and 6 bases, with 12 bases remaining between them.

V is TRBV9 and J is TRBJ1-2; TRBD1 aligns across 8 bases. The CDR3 spans 15 residues. Trimming took 4 bases from V and 11 from J; bases not matched to a gene: 16. Germline-derived CDR1 and CDR2 are SGDLS and YYNGEE. Here the CDR3 reads CASSPRTSGTGEYTF. The CDR3 DNA sequence: TGTGCCAGCAGCCCGCGAACCTCCGGGACAGGAGAGTACACCTTC. Supplemented by reference TRBV9 and TRBJ1-2, the full variable domain reads DSGVTQTPKHLITATGQRVTLRCSPRSGDLSVYWYQQSLDQGLQFLIQYYNGEERAKGNILERFSAQQFPDLHSELNLSSLELGDSALYFCASSPRTSGTGEYTFGSGTRLTVV.

This clone was seen only a few times. The chain carries TRBV28 and TRBJ2-7; a possible D gene is TRBD1 (5 bases). CDR1 MDHEN and CDR2 SYDVKM come from the germline V gene. V shed 5 bases and J shed 0 bases, with 14 bases lying between them. The CDR3 runs to 15 residues. The CDR3 coding sequence is TGTGCCAGCAGTACGACAGTAAGGAACTCCTACGAGCAGTACTTC. Protein sequence: CASSTTVRNSYEQYF.

With regard to this clone: Other DNA sequences in this sample translate to the same CDR3. The chain carries TRBV12-5 and TRBJ2-1, with 9 nucleotides matching TRBD2. The CDR3 spans 18 residues. Germline V gives CDR1 LGHNT, CDR2 FRNRAP. After removal of 6 bases from V and 5 bases from J, the junction contained 17 bases not matched to a gene. CDR3 in amino acids: CASGLILGLALEHNEQFF. The CDR3 DNA reads as TGTGCTAGTGGCTTGATCTTGGGACTAGCCCTCGAGCACAATGAGCAGTTCTTC.

The gene calls are TRBV18 and TRBJ2-7, with D perhaps matching TRBD1 (6 bases). Germline assignment: CDR1 KGHSH and CDR2 LQKENI. V lost 3 bases to trimming and J lost 3 bases, with 15 bases between them. The CDR3 is 15 amino acids. Here the CDR3 DNA reads TGTGCCAGCTCACCGCTCCGGGACAAAGGCTACGAGCAGTACTTC. This translates into CASSPLRDKGYEQYF.

The chain links TRBV11-2 to TRBJ1-5, with a tentative D call TRBD1 (5 bases). V shed 6 bases and J shed 3 bases, with 18 bases lying between them. The CDR3 covers 16 residues. Germline V gives CDR1 SGHAT, CDR2 FQNNGV. The CDR3 nucleotides read TGTGCCAGCAGTGGAGGGATGGGGCTTCCCAATCAGCCCCAGCATTTT. Translation gives CASSGGMGLPNQPQHF.

The chain recombines TRBV7-2 with TRBJ2-1; tentative D call: TRBD2 (5 bases). V lost 4 bases, J lost 0 bases, and 16 bases lay in between. Germline CDR1 SGHTA, CDR2 FQGNSA. CDR3 length: 17 amino acids. The CDR3: CASSSLYTRGSYNEQFF. The CDR3 region has the DNA TGTGCCAGCAGCTCCCTGTATACTCGGGGCTCCTACAATGAGCAGTTCTTC.

The rearrangement links TRBV5-1 to TRBJ1-2; tentatively, D is TRBD1 (5 bases). Trimming pared 4 bases from V and 4 bases from J, leaving 17 bases between. The CDR3 sequence is 15 residues long. Germline V gene sequence: CDR1 SGHRS, CDR2 YFSETQ. The CDR3 DNA follows: TGCGCCAGCAGCCCCACAGGAGGGCAATCCTATGGCTACACCTTC. Translating it yields CASSPTGGQSYGYTF. Complete variable domain (other parts from reference TRBV5-1 and TRBJ1-2): KAGVTQTPRYLIKTRGQQVTLSCSPISGHRSVSWYQQTPGQGLQFLFEYFSETQRNKGNFPGRFSGRQFSNSRSEMNVSTLELGDSALYLCASSPTGGQSYGYTFGSGTRLTVV.

V is TRBV7-2 and J is TRBJ2-7, with 8 bases matching TRBD1. The ends lost 3 bases at V and 3 bases at J; junction bases unmatched: 4. CDR1 and CDR2 from the germline V gene are SGHTA and FQGNSA. CDR3 length: 14 amino acids. CDR3 nucleotides: TGTGCCAGCAGCTTCAACAGGGGGGACTACGAGCAGTACTTC. Translated: CASSFNRGDYEQYF.

The chain links TRBV7-8 to TRBJ2-7; TRBD2 matches 13 bases. The CDR3 is made up of 19 amino acids. The junction had 9 bases not matched to a gene; V was cut back by 1 base and J by 0 bases. Germline V gene sequence: CDR1 SGHVS, CDR2 FQNEAQ. CDR3: CASSLGGLAGEGRSYEQYF. The DNA of the CDR3 is TGTGCCAGCAGCTTAGGTGGACTAGCGGGAGAAGGGCGCTCCTACGAGCAGTACTTC. The full variable domain, its missing parts supplied by reference TRBV7-8 and TRBJ2-7, is GAGVSQSPRYKVAKRGQDVALRCDPISGHVSLFWYQQALGQGPEFLTYFQNEAQLDKSGLPSDRFFAERPEGSVSTLKIQRTQQEDSAVYLCASSLGGLAGEGRSYEQYFGPGTRLTVT.

The chain uses TRBV7-9 and TRBJ2-3; TRBD2 agrees at 7 bases. The V segment lost 4 bases and the J segment 0 bases; nucleotides outside the gene matches: 4. This CDR3 spans 15 amino acids. CDR1 is SEHNR and CDR2 is FQNEAQ in the germline V gene (reference sequence). CDR3 nucleotide sequence: TGTGCCAGCAGCTCGACTAGCACGAGCACAGATACGCAGTATTTT. This gives the protein CASSSTSTSTDTQYF.

This chain uses TRBV6-4 with TRBJ2-7, with 7 bases matching TRBD1. The CDR3 totals 13 residues. Germline V lookup: CDR1 MRHNA, CDR2 SNTAGT. The V segment lost 8 bases and the J segment 2 bases; nucleotides outside the gene matches: 6. The CDR3 spells CASHRQGTYEQYF. The CDR3 DNA reads as TGTGCCAGCCACCGACAGGGAACCTACGAGCAGTACTTC.

This rearrangement joins TRBV18 to TRBJ1-1; 7 positions match TRBD1. J was trimmed by 6 bases and V by 6 bases; bases with no gene match: 10. This CDR3 has 14 amino acids. The germline gives CDR1 KGHSH, CDR2 LQKENI. The CDR3: CASSRARGQAEAFF. The CDR3 DNA follows: TGTGCCAGCTCCCGAGCAAGGGGGCAGGCTGAAGCTTTCTTT.

The sample holds a few counts of this clone. V and J are TRBV7-2 and TRBJ1-5; no clear D. Germline V gene data show CDR1 as SGHTA and CDR2 as FQGNSA. Trimming shortened V by 2 bases and J by 5 bases, and 10 bases separated the two germline ends. The CDR3 runs 14 residues. CDR3 protein: CASSLSLADQPQHF. CDR3 in DNA: TGTGCCAGCAGCTTAAGTTTGGCCGATCAGCCCCAGCATTTT.

This clone appeared a few times. The chain uses TRBV5-8 and TRBJ2-5, with unresolved D. Trimming removed 0 bases at V and 6 bases at J, with 3 bases between. The CDR3 totals 11 residues. Germline assignment: CDR1 SGHTS and CDR2 YDEGEE. The CDR3 spells CASSLAKTQYF. The CDR3 DNA reads as TGTGCCAGCAGCTTGGCCAAGACCCAGTACTTC.

The genes are TRBV6-4 and TRBJ1-1, with D unclear. This CDR3 region has 14 residues. Germline V lookup: CDR1 MRHNA, CDR2 SNTAGT. Trimming cost V 4 bases and J 6 bases, with 15 bases left between them. The CDR3 reads CASSVEGGSAEAFF. CDR3 nucleotides: TGTGCCAGCAGTGTCGAGGGTGGTTCCGCTGAAGCTTTCTTT.

A single count supports this clone. The chain recombines TRBV15 with TRBJ1-2; the D is unclear. The CDR3 consists of 15 residues. The V end was cut by 0 bases, the J end by 8 bases, with 16 bases between. CDR1 is LNHNV and CDR2 is YYDKDF in the germline V gene (reference sequence). CDR3 sequence (DNA): TGTGCCACCAGCAGAGATGAGGGAGGATGGCGAGGCTACACCTTC. Translation: CATSRDEGGWRGYTF.

The V call is TRBV6-5, the J call TRBJ2-7, with 8 bases aligning to TRBD1. The CDR3 has 15 amino acids. The junction had 7 bases not matched to a gene; V was cut back by 6 bases and J by 0 bases. Germline V gives CDR1 MNHEY, CDR2 SVGAGI. CDR3 nucleotides: TGTGCCAGCAGGACAGGGGCCCAAGGCTCCTACGAGCAGTACTTC. This gives the protein CASRTGAQGSYEQYF.

This chain joins TRBV30 and TRBJ1-1; no clear D gene. Germline CDR1 reads GTSNPN; CDR2 reads SVGIG (reference sequence). Trimming took off 3 bases at V and 4 bases at J, with 12 bases between the two ends. This CDR3 contains 13 residues. The CDR3: CAWRRGMVTEAFF. CDR3 in DNA: TGTGCCTGGAGACGAGGGATGGTCACTGAAGCTTTCTTT.

V usage is TRBV7-9 and J usage is TRBJ2-3, with 15 bases that match TRBD2. This CDR3 spans 18 amino acids. CDR1 is SEHNR and CDR2 is FQNEAQ in the germline V gene (reference sequence). V gave up 4 bases and J gave up 1 base; unmatched junction bases: 6. The CDR3 sequence is CASSSGLAGGLGTDTQYF. CDR3 in DNA: TGTGCCAGCAGCTCAGGACTAGCGGGAGGGCTGGGCACAGATACGCAGTATTTT.

The chain employs TRBV28 and TRBJ1-4, with TRBD1 matching over 8 bases. In germline, CDR1 is MDHEN, CDR2 SYDVKM. The CDR3 loop spans 19 amino acids. Trimming at V came to 4 bases and at J to 7 bases, leaving 20 bases not matched to a gene. Here the CDR3 DNA reads TGTGCCAGCAGTTCCCGACTTTATTTATCCGGGACAGGAGGTGAAAAACTGTTTTTT. It translates to CASSSRLYLSGTGGEKLFF.

This chain connects TRBV7-2 to TRBJ1-4, with 8 bases fitting TRBD1. Per germline, CDR1 SGHTA and CDR2 FQGNSA. This CDR3 contains 15 residues. The junction had 9 bases not matched to a gene; V was cut back by 4 bases and J by 8 bases. The CDR3 DNA sequence: TGTGCCAGCAGCTCGACAGGGGATTTGTGGGAAAAACTGTTTTTT. The encoded protein is CASSSTGDLWEKLFF.